What follows are 2 T cell receptor beta chains derived from one specimen sequenced in a study of blood T cell repertoires in COVID-19. Generated by immunoSEQ multiplex PCR, the TCRdb table keeps only in-frame clones and is missing some. Of about 65,000 clones in the sample, about 93% were seen once. Sequenced input: peripheral blood. Every receptor here comes from a man between 70 and 80 years old with active COVID-19.

The chain joins TRBV5-1 to TRBJ2-7, with 10 bases lining up with TRBD2. CDR3 length equals 15 residues. CDR1 is SGHRS, CDR2 YFSETQ, per germline. V lost 4 bases, J lost 0 bases, and 4 bases stayed unmatched. In nucleotides, the CDR3 is TGCGCCAGCAGCCCAGCGGGGGGGACCTCCTACGAGCAGTACTTC. As protein: CASSPAGGTSYEQYF.

This chain connects TRBV19 to TRBJ2-1, with 7 bases matching TRBD2. J gave up 6 bases and V 5 bases, and 10 bases lay outside the gene matches. The germline V gene has CDR1 LNHDA and CDR2 SQIVND (reference sequence). The CDR3 contains 15 residues. The CDR3 here is CASSDRGREGNEQFF. The CDR3 DNA sequence: TGTGCCAGTAGTGACCGGGGAAGGGAGGGCAATGAGCAGTTCTTC.